Listed below are T cell receptor beta chains from one sample, sequenced in a study of graft-versus-host responses after intestinal transplantation. TCRdb's copy holds only in-frame clones and misses some; the assay was immunoSEQ multiplex PCR. The sample has about 90,000 clones, around nine tenths seen once. The antigens these receptors bind are not known. Specimen: unstimulated CD8+ T cells sorted from spleen or lymph node cells, collected before intestinal transplant. The receptors shown here come from a human donor who received an intestinal transplant. The CDR3 runs from the conserved cysteine through the conserved F or W. A D gene is named only where the DNA matches it firmly. For some rows the clone size is stated as once, few or many, or as a class when expanded; others skip it.

clone_size j_call d_call v_call cdr3_nt cdr3_aa
once TRBJ2-7 TRBD1 TRBV2 TGTGCCAGCAGTGAAGGCCAGGGGGTCCTCTACGGGCAGTACTTC CASSEGQGVLYGQYF
. TRBJ2-1 . TRBV5-1 TGCGCCAGCAGCTCCGACTCAAGCTCCTACAATGAGCAGTTCTTC CASSSDSSSYNEQFF
. TRBJ1-1 . TRBV7-6 TGTGCCAGCAGCTTCGAACAGGTGCCGAGGGAGGGCACTGAAGCTTTCTTT CASSFEQVPREGTEAFF
. TRBJ1-5 . TRBV4-1 TGCGCCAGCAGCCCAGATACCAGGCGCAATCAGCCCCAGCATTTT CASSPDTRRNQPQHF
once TRBJ2-1 TRBD2 TRBV5-4 TGTGCCAGCAGCAATGGGACTACCGACTACAATGAGCAGTTCTTC CASSNGTTDYNEQFF
. TRBJ1-5 . TRBV4-3 TGCGCCAGCAGCCAAGACGTCAGTAGCAATCAGCCCCAGCATTTT CASSQDVSSNQPQHF
. TRBJ2-7 TRBD2 TRBV5-1 TGCGCCAGCAGCTGGACTAGCGGCTACGAGCAGTACTTC CASSWTSGYEQYF
once TRBJ1-1 TRBD1 TRBV6-5 TGTGCCAGCAGCGACAGGGGTATTGCATACACTGAAGCTTTCTTT CASSDRGIAYTEAFF
. TRBJ2-5 TRBD1 TRBV28 TGTGCCAGCAGTCCGGGACAGCTCAACCAAGAGACCCAGTACTTC CASSPGQLNQETQYF
. TRBJ1-6 . TRBV7-9 TGTGCCAGCAGTCAGCAGGGCGGTGGACCCCTCCACTTT CASSQQGGGPLHF
. TRBJ1-1 TRBD1 TRBV7-9 TGTGCCAGCAGCTCAAGGACACAGGGGGAACCGAACACTGAAGCTTTCTTT CASSSRTQGEPNTEAFF
. TRBJ2-2 TRBD1 TRBV7-3 TGTGCCAGCAGCCGCTGCGTCGGACAGGGATGTCCCGGGGAGCTGTTTTTT CASSRCVGQGCPGELFF
. TRBJ1-1 . TRBV27 TGTGCCAGCAGTTTGAGTCGAGCATATGAAGCTTTCTTT CASSLSRAYEAFF
few TRBJ2-3 TRBD1 TRBV4-1 TGCGCCAGCAGCCATCGGGACAGGAACACAGATACGCAGTATTTT CASSHRDRNTDTQYF
. TRBJ2-7 TRBD1 TRBV27 TGTGCCAGCAGTGCTGGGACAGGCTCCTACGAGCAGTACTTC CASSAGTGSYEQYF
few TRBJ2-7 TRBD1 TRBV5-6 TGTGCCAGCAAACCGGGACAGCTGTACGAGCAGTACTTC CASKPGQLYEQYF
once TRBJ1-2 . TRBV28 TGTGCCAGCAGCCCGAAGATGAGCGGCTACACCTTC CASSPKMSGYTF
. TRBJ2-1 TRBD1 TRBV27 TGTGCCAGCAGTCTCCGGGACAGCGAGCAGTTCTTC CASSLRDSEQFF
. TRBJ2-1 TRBD2 TRBV11-2 TGTGCCAGCAGCCTCGTAGCGGGAGTGAACGATGAGCAGTTCTTC CASSLVAGVNDEQFF
. TRBJ1-1 . TRBV5-6 TGTGCCAGCAGCTTGATGATGAGGGTGGCCACTGAAGCTTTCTTT CASSLMMRVATEAFF
. TRBJ2-7 TRBD2 TRBV4-1 TGCGCCAGCAGCCAACTTACCCGGCTAGCGGGAGCCTACGAGCAGTACTTC CASSQLTRLAGAYEQYF
. TRBJ2-5 . TRBV7-2 TGTGCCAGCAGCTTAGCAGGATTCGGGGAGACCCAGTACTTC CASSLAGFGETQYF
. TRBJ2-5 . TRBV12-5 TGTGCTAGTGGTTTGGGCCAGGGGTACCAAGAGACCCAGTACTTC CASGLGQGYQETQYF
few TRBJ2-7 . TRBV7-9 TGTGCCAGCAGCTCCTCGGACGAGCAGTACTTC CASSSSDEQYF
few TRBJ2-7 TRBD2 TRBV28 TGTGCCAGCAGTTTTCCGGGAGGGCCTAAGTACGAGCAGTACTTC CASSFPGGPKYEQYF